One sample yielded the 17 T cell receptor beta chains listed below, sequenced in a study of cytomegalovirus exposure and HLA in healthy donors. Use of 60 Vbeta and 13 Jbeta primers characterized the PCR. Clones were sequenced by immunoSEQ multiplex PCR, and TCRdb holds only the in-frame ones, with some missing. Of approximately 150,000 clones in the sample, 80% were seen once. Input material: PBMCs. These receptors all come from a man aged 30 to 39 in good health and CMV-seronegative.

This clone occurred a few times. The chain combines TRBV7-3 with TRBJ1-2; no firm D call. The CDR3 contains 11 residues. V lost 5 bases and J 13 bases, leaving 14 bases between the germline ends. CDR1 SGHTA and CDR2 FQGTGA come from the germline V gene. CDR3 sequence: CASSINNRVTF. Here the CDR3 DNA reads TGTGCCAGCAGCATTAATAACCGAGTCACCTTC.

The V call is TRBV7-9, the J call TRBJ1-2; TRBD1 might be the D (5 bases). V was clipped by 4 bases and J by 6 bases, with 12 bases between them. The CDR3 sequence is 13 residues long. CDR1 and CDR2 from the germline V gene are SEHNR and FQNEAQ (reference sequence). CDR3 region: CASSSDRGHGYTF. The DNA for the CDR3 is TGTGCCAGCAGCTCAGACAGAGGACATGGCTACACCTTC.

V gene TRBV9 combines with J gene TRBJ2-3; TRBD1 aligns across 10 bases. With 0 bases clipped from V and 3 bases from J, the junction kept 1 base outside the gene matches. In germline, CDR1 is SGDLS, CDR2 YYNGEE. The CDR3 loop spans 15 amino acids. CDR3 sequence (DNA): TGTGCCAGCAGCGTAGTGGGACAGGGGACAGATACGCAGTATTTT. Protein: CASSVVGQGTDTQYF. Filled out from reference TRBV9 and TRBJ2-3, the complete variable domain reads DSGVTQTPKHLITATGQRVTLRCSPRSGDLSVYWYQQSLDQGLQFLIQYYNGEERAKGNILERFSAQQFPDLHSELNLSSLELGDSALYFCASSVVGQGTDTQYFGPGTRLTVL.

V usage is TRBV19 and J usage is TRBJ2-5; possibly TRBD2 for D (5 bases). V lost 6 bases and J 10 bases, leaving 18 bases between the germline ends. The CDR3 runs 13 residues. CDR1 is LNHDA, CDR2 SQIVND, per germline (reference sequence). The CDR3 nucleotides are TGTGCCAGTAGCACGGGAAGGGAGAGTGACCAGTACTTC. Its protein product is CASSTGRESDQYF.

V usage is TRBV19 and J usage is TRBJ2-7, with 9 bases fitting TRBD1. V lost 5 bases and J lost 5; bases outside the gene matches: 4. CDR3 size: 13 residues. In germline, CDR1 is LNHDA, CDR2 SQIVND (reference sequence). The chain's CDR3 is CASSRDREDEQYF. As DNA, the CDR3 is TGTGCCAGTAGTCGGGACAGGGAGGACGAGCAGTACTTC.

The chain employs TRBV28 and TRBJ1-1; D is unclear. CDR1 is MDHEN and CDR2 is SYDVKM in the germline V gene. V gave up 5 bases and J gave up 7 bases, with 17 bases separating them. The length of the CDR3 is 14 residues. As DNA, the CDR3 is TGTGCCAGCAGTCGCCCTCCCAGAGGACTTGAAGCTTTCTTT. Encoded protein: CASSRPPRGLEAFF.

CDR3 sequence (DNA): TGTGCCAGCAGTTTTCGGGAGGTCGATACGCAGTATTTT. This translates into CASSFREVDTQYF. The chain uses TRBV27 and TRBJ2-3, with 7 bases lining up with TRBD2. The germline gives CDR1 MNHEY, CDR2 SMNVEV (reference sequence). V trimming: 3 bases; J trimming: 6 bases; junction bases outside the gene matches: 3. The CDR3 is 13 amino acids.

The chain uses TRBV5-1 and TRBJ1-2; 7 nucleotides align to TRBD1. Germline V lookup: CDR1 SGHRS, CDR2 YFSETQ. The CDR3 is 12 amino acids. V trimming: 0 bases; J trimming: 7 bases; junction bases outside the gene matches: 0. The CDR3 DNA follows: TGCGCCAGCAGCTTGGCAGGGGGTGGCTACACCTTC. Amino acids: CASSLAGGGYTF.

The J gene is TRBJ2-7, the V gene TRBV9; D unclear. The CDR3 is 15 residues long. V dropped 0 bases and J dropped 3 bases, with 13 bases sitting between them. The V gene's germline CDR1 is SGDLS and CDR2 YYNGEE. The CDR3 loop reads CASSVAASDDYEQYF. The CDR3 DNA reads TGTGCCAGCAGCGTAGCGGCGAGCGACGACTACGAGCAGTACTTC.

Comment on this clone: Relative to the germline gene, one junction end is altered; a read error may explain this. The chain joins TRBV6-1 to TRBJ1-2; 7 bases fit TRBD1. Per the germline V gene, CDR1 is MNHNS and CDR2 is SASEGT. CDR3 length equals 13 residues. The CDR3 region has the DNA TGTGCCGGCAGTGATAGGGGGCGCGTAGGCTACACCTTC. Protein product: CAGSDRGRVGYTF.

This clone was counted a few times. The J gene is TRBJ2-7, the V gene TRBV28, with D possibly being TRBD1 (6 bases). V was clipped by 3 bases and J by 2 bases, with 11 bases between them. Germline loops: CDR1 MDHEN, CDR2 SYDVKM. The CDR3 contains 14 residues. CDR3 residues: CASSFQGPAYEQYF. CDR3 in DNA: TGTGCCAGCAGTTTTCAGGGGCCAGCCTACGAGCAGTACTTC. Full variable domain (outside the CDR3, taken from reference TRBV28 and TRBJ2-7): DVKVTQSSRYLVKRTGEKVFLECVQDMDHENMFWYRQDPGLGLRLIYFSYDVKMKEKGDIPEGYSVSREKKERFSLILESASTNQTSMYLCASSFQGPAYEQYFGPGTRLTVT.

DNA for the CDR3: TGTGCCAGCAGCCCCACTAGTCGCAAATCCGAGCAGTACTTC. This gives the protein CASSPTSRKSEQYF. J is TRBJ2-7 and V is TRBV28; D may be TRBD2 (5 bases). V was cut by 6 bases and J by 6 bases, with 18 bases left in between. Germline V CDR1 and CDR2: MDHEN, SYDVKM. The CDR3 runs 14 residues. Variable domain in full (rest from reference TRBV28 and TRBJ2-7): DVKVTQSSRYLVKRTGEKVFLECVQDMDHENMFWYRQDPGLGLRLIYFSYDVKMKEKGDIPEGYSVSREKKERFSLILESASTNQTSMYLCASSPTSRKSEQYFGPGTRLTVT.

This clone appeared a single time. The CDR3 here is CASSPGGVGRGYTF. The CDR3 bases are TGTGCCAGCAGCCCCGGGGGGGTAGGCCGTGGCTACACCTTC. The chain recombines TRBV6-4 with TRBJ1-2; maybe TRBD1 (5 bases). The length of the CDR3 is 14 residues. V was cut by 6 bases and J by 7 bases, with 18 bases left in between. Germline V gene data show CDR1 as MRHNA and CDR2 as SNTAGT.

CDR3 DNA sequence: TGTGCCAGCTCCGACAGGGTAGGGCATGAGCAGTTCTTC. This encodes CASSDRVGHEQFF. The J gene is TRBJ2-1, the V gene TRBV18, with 7 bases matching TRBD1. J lost 8 bases, V lost 6 bases, and 7 bases had no gene match. CDR3 size: 13 residues. Germline CDR1 KGHSH, CDR2 LQKENI.

As concerns this clone: At one boundary the junction diverges from the germline segment, which might be a read error. The J gene is TRBJ1-3, the V gene TRBV6-5, with 7 bases matching TRBD1. From germline, CDR1 is MNHEY and CDR2 SVGAGI. This CDR3 region has 16 residues. The chain's CDR3 is CASSLTGDPSGSTIYF. CDR3 coding DNA: TGTGCCAGCAGTTTAACAGGGGACCCCTCTGGAAGCACCATATATTTT.

The chain is built from TRBV27 and TRBJ2-7; 7 bases map to TRBD2. The CDR3 loop spans 17 amino acids. Germline-derived CDR1 and CDR2 are MNHEY and SMNVEV (reference sequence). V trimming: 6 bases; J trimming: 0 bases; junction bases outside the gene matches: 14. In DNA form, the CDR3 reads TGTGCCAGCAGCCGGTATCCGGGGGGACTTTCCTCCTACGAGCAGTACTTC. Protein sequence: CASSRYPGGLSSYEQYF.

This rearrangement joins TRBV4-3 to TRBJ2-5; D unclear. Germline values: CDR1 LGHNA, CDR2 YSLEER. This CDR3 region has 14 residues. Trimming left V 2 bases short and J 1 base short, with 8 bases between. The CDR3 region has the DNA TGCGCCAGCAGCCAACTGAGCTTCCAAGAGACCCAGTACTTC. It encodes CASSQLSFQETQYF.